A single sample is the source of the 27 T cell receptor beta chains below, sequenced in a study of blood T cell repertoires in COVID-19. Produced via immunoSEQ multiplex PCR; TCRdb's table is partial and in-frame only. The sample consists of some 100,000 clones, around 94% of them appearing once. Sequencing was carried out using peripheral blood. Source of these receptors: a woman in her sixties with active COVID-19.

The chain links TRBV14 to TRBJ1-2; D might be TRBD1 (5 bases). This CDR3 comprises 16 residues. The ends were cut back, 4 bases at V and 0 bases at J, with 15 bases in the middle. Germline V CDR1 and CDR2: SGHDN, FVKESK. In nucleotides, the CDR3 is TGTGCCAGCAGCCCGTCGGGACTGGTATCTAACTATGGCTACACCTTC. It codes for CASSPSGLVSNYGYTF. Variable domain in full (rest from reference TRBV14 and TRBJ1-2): EAGVTQFPSHSVIEKGQTVTLRCDPISGHDNLYWYRRVMGKEIKFLLHFVKESKQDESGMPNNRFLAERTGGTYSTLKVQPAELEDSGVYFCASSPSGLVSNYGYTFGSGTRLTVV.

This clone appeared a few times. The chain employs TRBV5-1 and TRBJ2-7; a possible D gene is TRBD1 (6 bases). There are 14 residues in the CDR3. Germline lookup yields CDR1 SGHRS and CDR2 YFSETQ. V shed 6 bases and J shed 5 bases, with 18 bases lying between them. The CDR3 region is CASIPHLGAHEQYF. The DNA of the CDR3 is TGCGCCAGCATCCCCCATCTGGGGGCCCACGAGCAGTACTTC.

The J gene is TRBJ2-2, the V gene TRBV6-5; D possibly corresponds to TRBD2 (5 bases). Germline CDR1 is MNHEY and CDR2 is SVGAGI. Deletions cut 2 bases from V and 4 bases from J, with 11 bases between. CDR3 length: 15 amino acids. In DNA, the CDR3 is TGTGCCAGCAGTTACGGACTCCCGAGCACCGGGGAGCTGTTTTTT. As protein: CASSYGLPSTGELFF.

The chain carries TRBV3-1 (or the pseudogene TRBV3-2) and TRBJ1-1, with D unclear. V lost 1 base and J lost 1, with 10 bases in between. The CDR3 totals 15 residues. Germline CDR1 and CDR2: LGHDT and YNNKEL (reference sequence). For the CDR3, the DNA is TGTGCCAGCAGCCAAGGGGAGATCTCGAACACTGAAGCTTTCTTT. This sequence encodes CASSQGEISNTEAFF.

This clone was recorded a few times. CDR3 residues: CASGPNSGNTIYF. The CDR3 coding sequence is TGTGCCAGCGGGCCCAACTCTGGAAACACCATATATTTT. The chain employs TRBV5-6 and TRBJ1-3, with D unclear. V lost 7 bases and J lost 0, with 8 bases in between. The CDR3 runs to 13 residues. Germline assignment: CDR1 SGHDT and CDR2 YYEEEE.

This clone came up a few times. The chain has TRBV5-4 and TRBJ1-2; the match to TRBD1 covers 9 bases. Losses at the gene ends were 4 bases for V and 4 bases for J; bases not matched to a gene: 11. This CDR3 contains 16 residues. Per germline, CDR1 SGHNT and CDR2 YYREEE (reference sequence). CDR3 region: CASSVGTGQGVYGYTF. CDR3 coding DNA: TGTGCCAGCAGCGTAGGTACGGGACAGGGAGTCTATGGCTACACCTTC.

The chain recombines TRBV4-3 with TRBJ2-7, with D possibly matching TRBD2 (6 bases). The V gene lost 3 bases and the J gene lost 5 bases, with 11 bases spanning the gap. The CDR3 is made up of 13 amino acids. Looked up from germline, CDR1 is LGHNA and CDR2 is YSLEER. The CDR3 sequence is CASSQATGDEQYF. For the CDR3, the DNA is TGCGCCAGCAGCCAGGCCACGGGGGACGAGCAGTACTTC.

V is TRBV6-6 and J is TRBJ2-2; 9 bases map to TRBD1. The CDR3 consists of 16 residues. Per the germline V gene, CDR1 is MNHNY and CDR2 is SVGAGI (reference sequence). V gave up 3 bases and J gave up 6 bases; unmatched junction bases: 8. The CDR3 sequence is CASSYGAGQGSGELFF. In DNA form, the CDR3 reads TGTGCCAGCAGTTATGGGGCGGGACAGGGTTCCGGGGAGCTGTTTTTT.

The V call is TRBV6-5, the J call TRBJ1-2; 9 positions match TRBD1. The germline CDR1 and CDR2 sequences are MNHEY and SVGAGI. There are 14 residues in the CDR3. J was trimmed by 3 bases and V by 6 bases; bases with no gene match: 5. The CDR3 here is CASSGTGRDYGYTF. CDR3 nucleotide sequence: TGTGCCAGCAGCGGGACAGGGAGGGACTATGGCTACACCTTC.

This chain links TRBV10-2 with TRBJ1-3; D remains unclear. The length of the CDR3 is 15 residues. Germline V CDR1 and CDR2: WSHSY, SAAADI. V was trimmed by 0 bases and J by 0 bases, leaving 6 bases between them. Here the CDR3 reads CASSESRDSGNTIYF. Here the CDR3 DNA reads TGCGCCAGCAGTGAGTCACGGGACTCTGGAAACACCATATATTTT.

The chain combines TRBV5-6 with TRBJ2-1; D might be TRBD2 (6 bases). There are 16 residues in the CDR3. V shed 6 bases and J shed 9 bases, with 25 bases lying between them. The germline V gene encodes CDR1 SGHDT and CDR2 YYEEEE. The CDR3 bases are TGTGCCAGCACCCCCGGGGCCGGGGGAGCCAGACTTGAGCAGTTCTTC. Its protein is CASTPGAGGARLEQFF. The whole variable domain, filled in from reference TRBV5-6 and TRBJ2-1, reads DAGVTQSPTHLIKTRGQQVTLRCSPKSGHDTVSWYQQALGQGPQFIFQYYEEEERQRGNFPDRFSGHQFPNYSSELNVNALLLGDSALYLCASTPGAGGARLEQFFGPGTRLTVL.

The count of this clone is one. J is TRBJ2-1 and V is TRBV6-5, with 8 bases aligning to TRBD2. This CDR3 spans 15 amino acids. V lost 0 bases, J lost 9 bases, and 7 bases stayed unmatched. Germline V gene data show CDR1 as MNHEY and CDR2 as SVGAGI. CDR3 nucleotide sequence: TGTGCCAGCAGTTACTCGGCCGGGGGGGCGTCTGAGCAGTTCTTC. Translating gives CASSYSAGGASEQFF.

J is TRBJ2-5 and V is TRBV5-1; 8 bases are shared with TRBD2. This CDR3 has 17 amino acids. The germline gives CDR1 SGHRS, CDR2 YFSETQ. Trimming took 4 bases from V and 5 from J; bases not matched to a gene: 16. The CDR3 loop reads CASSPGERTSQLETQYF. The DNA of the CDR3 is TGCGCCAGCAGCCCGGGGGAAAGGACTAGCCAACTGGAGACCCAGTACTTC.

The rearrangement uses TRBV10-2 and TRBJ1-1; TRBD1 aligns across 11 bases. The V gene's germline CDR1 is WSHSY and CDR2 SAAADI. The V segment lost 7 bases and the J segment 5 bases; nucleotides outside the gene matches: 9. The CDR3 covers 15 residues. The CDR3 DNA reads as TGCGCCAGCATTACTCCGGGACAGGGGGAGACTGAAGCTTTCTTT. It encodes CASITPGQGETEAFF.

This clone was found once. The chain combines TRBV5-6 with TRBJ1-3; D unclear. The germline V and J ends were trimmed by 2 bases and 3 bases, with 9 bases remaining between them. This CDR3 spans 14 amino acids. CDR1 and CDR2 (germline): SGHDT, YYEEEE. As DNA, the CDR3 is TGTGCCAGCAGCTTTTTAGGGAGTGGAAACACCATATATTTT. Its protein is CASSFLGSGNTIYF. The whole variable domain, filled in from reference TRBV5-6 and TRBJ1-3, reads DAGVTQSPTHLIKTRGQQVTLRCSPKSGHDTVSWYQQALGQGPQFIFQYYEEEERQRGNFPDRFSGHQFPNYSSELNVNALLLGDSALYLCASSFLGSGNTIYFGEGSWLTVV.

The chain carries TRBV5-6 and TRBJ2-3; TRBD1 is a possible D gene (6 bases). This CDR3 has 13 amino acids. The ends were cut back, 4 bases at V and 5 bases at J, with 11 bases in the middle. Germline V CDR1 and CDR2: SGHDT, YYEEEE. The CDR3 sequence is CASSVRTVDTQYF. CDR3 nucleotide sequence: TGTGCCAGCAGCGTAAGGACAGTAGATACGCAGTATTTT.

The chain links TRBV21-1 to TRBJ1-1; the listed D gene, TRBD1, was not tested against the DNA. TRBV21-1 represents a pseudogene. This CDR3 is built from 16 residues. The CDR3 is CASSNGTGRGNTEAFF. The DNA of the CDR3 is TGTGCCAGCAGCAATGGGACAGGGAGGGGGAACACTGAAGCTTTCTTT.

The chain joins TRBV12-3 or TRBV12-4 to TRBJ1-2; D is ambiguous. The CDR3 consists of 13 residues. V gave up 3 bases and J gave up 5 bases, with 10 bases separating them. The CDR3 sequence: CASSFEGKYGYTF. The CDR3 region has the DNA TGTGCCAGCAGTTTCGAGGGAAAGTATGGCTACACCTTC.

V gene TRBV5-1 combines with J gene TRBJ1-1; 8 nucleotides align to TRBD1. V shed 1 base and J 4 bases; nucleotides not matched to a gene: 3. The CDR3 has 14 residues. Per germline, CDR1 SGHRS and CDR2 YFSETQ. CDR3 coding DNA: TGCGCCAGCAGCTTGACAGGGGGAGTCACTGAAGCTTTCTTT. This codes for CASSLTGGVTEAFF.

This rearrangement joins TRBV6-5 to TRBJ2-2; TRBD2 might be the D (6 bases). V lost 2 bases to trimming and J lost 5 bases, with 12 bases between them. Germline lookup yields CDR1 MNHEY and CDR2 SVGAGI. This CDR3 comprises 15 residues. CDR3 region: CASSYEGRGTGELFF. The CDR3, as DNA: TGTGCCAGCAGTTACGAGGGACGGGGGACCGGGGAGCTGTTTTTT.

The CDR3 sequence is CASSQGTGWAYEQYF. Written as DNA, the CDR3 is TGTGCCAGCTCACAGGGGACAGGGTGGGCTTACGAGCAGTACTTC. This chain connects TRBV18 to TRBJ2-7, with TRBD1 matching over 9 bases. V gave up 4 bases and J gave up 4 bases; unmatched junction bases: 8. Germline values: CDR1 KGHSH, CDR2 LQKENI. This CDR3 region has 15 residues.

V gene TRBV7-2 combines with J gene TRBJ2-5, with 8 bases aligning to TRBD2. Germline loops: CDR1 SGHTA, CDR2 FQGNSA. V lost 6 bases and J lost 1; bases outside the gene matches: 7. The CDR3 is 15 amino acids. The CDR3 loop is CASSLSGGSQETQYF. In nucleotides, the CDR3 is TGTGCCAGCAGTTTAAGCGGGGGCAGCCAAGAGACCCAGTACTTC.

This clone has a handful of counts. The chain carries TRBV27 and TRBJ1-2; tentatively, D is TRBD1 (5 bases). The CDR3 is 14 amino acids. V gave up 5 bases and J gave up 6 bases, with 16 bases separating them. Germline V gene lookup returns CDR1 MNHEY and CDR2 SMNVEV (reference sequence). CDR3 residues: CASSPGGDANGYTF. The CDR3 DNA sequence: TGTGCCAGCAGTCCCGGCGGGGACGCAAATGGCTACACCTTC.

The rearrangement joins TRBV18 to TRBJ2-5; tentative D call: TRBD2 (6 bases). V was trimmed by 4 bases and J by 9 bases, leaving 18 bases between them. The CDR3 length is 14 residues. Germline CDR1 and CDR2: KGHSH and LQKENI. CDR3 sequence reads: CASSLGTGAAAQYF. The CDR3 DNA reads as TGTGCCAGCTCACTTGGGACGGGAGCAGCGGCCCAGTACTTC.

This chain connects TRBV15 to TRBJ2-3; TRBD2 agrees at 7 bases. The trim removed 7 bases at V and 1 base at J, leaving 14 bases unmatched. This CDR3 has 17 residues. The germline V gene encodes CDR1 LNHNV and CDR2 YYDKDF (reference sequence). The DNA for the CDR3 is TGTGCCACCAATAAACCGATACTAGCGATACGCACAGATACGCAGTATTTT. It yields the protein CATNKPILAIRTDTQYF.

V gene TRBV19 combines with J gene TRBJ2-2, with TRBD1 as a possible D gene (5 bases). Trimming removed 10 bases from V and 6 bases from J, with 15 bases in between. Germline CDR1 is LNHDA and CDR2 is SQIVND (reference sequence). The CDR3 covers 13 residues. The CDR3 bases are TGTGCCACCAAAGGACACTGGCCCGGGGAGCTGTTTTTT. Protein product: CATKGHWPGELFF.

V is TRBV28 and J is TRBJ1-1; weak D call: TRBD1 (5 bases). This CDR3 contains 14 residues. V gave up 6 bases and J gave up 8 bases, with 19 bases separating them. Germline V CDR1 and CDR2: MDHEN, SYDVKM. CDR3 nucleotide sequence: TGTGCCAGCAGCCCTCACGCGATGGGGCGAGAAGCTTTCTTT. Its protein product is CASSPHAMGREAFF.